This note documents a single TCR beta chain sequence. These data originate in a study of blood T cell repertoires in COVID-19. Germline V lookup: CDR1 ENHRY, CDR2 SYGVKD. After removal of 0 bases from V and 3 bases from J, the junction contained 9 bases not matched to a gene. The CDR3 totals 18 residues. Method: immunoSEQ multiplex PCR; TCRdb's copy keeps in-frame clones and lacks some. The sample lists a few hundred thousand clones, around 81% seen once, with roughly 2% in the top ten. The TCR sequence derives from a man aged 30-40 years who had recovered from COVID-19. Input material: peripheral blood. The gene calls are TRBV10-3 and TRBJ2-1, with 9 bases matching TRBD1. The CDR3 DNA sequence: TGTGCCATCAGTGAGTCGGGGGTGGGACAGGGCTTCTACAATGAGCAGTTCTTC. It codes for CAISESGVGQGFYNEQFF.